This T cell receptor (beta chain) appears in the sequencing data of a study of PD-1 blockade in classical Hodgkin lymphoma. Whole-study results and caveats: TCR diversity at baseline was reported to be reduced in newly diagnosed patients relative to healthy donors.

Relapse was seen in all patients after autologous stem cell transplantation, and brentuximab vedotin exposure was variable. To note about this clone: As yet, its antigen is unknown.

Sequenced by immunoSEQ multiplex PCR; TCRdb stores in-frame clones only, minus some. Here the sample spans about 85,000 clones, 85% to 95% being singletons. This CDR3 has 13 residues. Germline lookup yields CDR1 GTSNPN and CDR2 SVGIG (reference sequence). Between the trimmed V and J ends, which lost 7 bases and 3 bases, there was a span of 16 bases. The source is a human donor with classical Hodgkin lymphoma. The sequencing used peripheral blood mononuclear cells (PBMCs), collected before the second cycle of nivolumab. This chain joins TRBV30 and TRBJ2-7; D uncertain. CDR3 residues: CAFLGISGYEQYF. Here the CDR3 DNA reads TGTGCCTTTCTGGGGATCTCCGGCTACGAGCAGTACTTC.